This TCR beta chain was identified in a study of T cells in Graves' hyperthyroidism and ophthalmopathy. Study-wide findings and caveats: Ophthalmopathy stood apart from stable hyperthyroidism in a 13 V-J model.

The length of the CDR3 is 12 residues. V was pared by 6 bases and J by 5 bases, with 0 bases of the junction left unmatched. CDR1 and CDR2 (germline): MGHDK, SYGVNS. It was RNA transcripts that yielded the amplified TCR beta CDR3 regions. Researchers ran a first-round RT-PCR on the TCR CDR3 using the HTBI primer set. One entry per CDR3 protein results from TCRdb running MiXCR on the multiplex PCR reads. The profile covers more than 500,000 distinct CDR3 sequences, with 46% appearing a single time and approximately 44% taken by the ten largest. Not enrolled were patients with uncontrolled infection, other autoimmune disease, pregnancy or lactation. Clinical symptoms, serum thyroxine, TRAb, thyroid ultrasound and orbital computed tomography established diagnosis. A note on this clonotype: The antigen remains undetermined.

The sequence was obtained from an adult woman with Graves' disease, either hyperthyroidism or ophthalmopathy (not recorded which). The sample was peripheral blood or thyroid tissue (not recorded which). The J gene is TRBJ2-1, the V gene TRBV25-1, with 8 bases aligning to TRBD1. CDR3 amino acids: CASRDRDNEQFF. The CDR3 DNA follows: TGTGCCAGCAGGGACAGGGACAATGAGCAGTTCTTC.